The present TCR beta chain was sequenced within a study of cytomegalovirus exposure and HLA in healthy donors. Study results and caveats: Associated with cytomegalovirus, according to the listing, were 150 to 200 TCR beta chains.

V lost 8 bases, J lost 1 base, and 10 bases stayed unmatched. The CDR3 loop spans 15 amino acids. Germline V gene sequence: CDR1 MNHNS, CDR2 SASEGT. Notes on this clone: No antigen is known for it.

PCR used 60 Vbeta primers and 13 Jbeta primers. Profiled with immunoSEQ multiplex PCR; TCRdb holds only in-frame clones, not every one. The repertoire holds more than 150,000 clones, just under 80% seen once, with about 1.9% in the top ten. The sequencing input was PBMCs. This chain joins TRBV6-1 and TRBJ2-7; 8 positions match TRBD2. The TCR was taken from a woman aged 25 to 45 in good health and CMV-seronegative. The CDR3 reads CASSPLAGSSYEQYF. The CDR3, as DNA: TGTGCCAGCTCTCCTTTAGCGGGGTCTTCCTACGAGCAGTACTTC.